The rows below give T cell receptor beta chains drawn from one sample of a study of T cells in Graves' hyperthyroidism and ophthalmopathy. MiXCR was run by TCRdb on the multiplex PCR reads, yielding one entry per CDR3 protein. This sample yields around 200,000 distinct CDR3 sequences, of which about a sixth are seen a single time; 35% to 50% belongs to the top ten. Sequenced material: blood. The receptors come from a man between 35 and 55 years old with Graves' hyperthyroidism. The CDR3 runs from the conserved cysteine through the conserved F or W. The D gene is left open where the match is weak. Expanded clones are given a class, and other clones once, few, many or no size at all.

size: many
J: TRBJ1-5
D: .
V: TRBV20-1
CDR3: CSARPGLHGNQPQHF
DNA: TGCAGTGCTAGACCAGGCTTGCATGGCAATCAGCCCCAGCATTTT

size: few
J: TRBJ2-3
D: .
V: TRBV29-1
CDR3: CSVPLTSTDTQYF
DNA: TGCAGCGTCCCCCTGACAAGCACAGATACGCAGTATTTT

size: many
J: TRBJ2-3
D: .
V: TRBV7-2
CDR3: CASSSTPGQGTDTQYF
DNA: TGTGCCAGCAGCTCCACCCCTGGCCAGGGTACAGATACGCAGTATTTT

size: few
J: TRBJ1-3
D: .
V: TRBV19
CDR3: CASRPTAGNTIYF
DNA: TGTGCCAGTAGGCCGACCGCTGGAAACACCATATATTTT

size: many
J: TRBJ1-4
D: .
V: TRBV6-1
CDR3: CASRSIGEKLFF
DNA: TGTGCCAGCAGGTCCATAGGAGAAAAACTGTTTTTT

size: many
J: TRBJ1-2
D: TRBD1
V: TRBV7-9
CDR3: CASSLPLPYTGEAGYTF
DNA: TGTGCCAGCAGCCTCCCGCTGCCTTACACAGGGGAGGCAGGCTACACCTTC

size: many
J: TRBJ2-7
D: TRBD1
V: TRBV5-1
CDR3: CASSARTGGNEQYF
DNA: TGCGCCAGCAGCGCAAGGACAGGGGGAAACGAGCAGTACTTC

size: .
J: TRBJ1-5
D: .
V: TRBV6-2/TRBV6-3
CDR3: CASSQGSRNQPQHF
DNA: TGTGCCAGCAGCCAGGGGAGCCGCAATCAGCCCCAGCATTTT

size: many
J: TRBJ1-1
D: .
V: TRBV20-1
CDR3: CSARGLGNTEAFF
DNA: TGCAGTGCTAGGGGTCTCGGGAACACTGAAGCTTTCTTT

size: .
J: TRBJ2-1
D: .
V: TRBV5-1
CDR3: CASSLVARVANNEQFF
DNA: TGCGCCAGCAGCTTGGTTGCCAGGGTGGCGAACAATGAGCAGTTCTTC

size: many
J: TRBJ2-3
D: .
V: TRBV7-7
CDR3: CASSPGVTDTQYF
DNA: TGTGCTAGCAGCCCAGGGGTGACAGATACGCAGTATTTT

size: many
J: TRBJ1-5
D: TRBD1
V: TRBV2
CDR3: CASSDGQGGQPQHF
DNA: TGTGCCAGCAGTGACGGTCAGGGGGGCCAGCCCCAGCATTTT

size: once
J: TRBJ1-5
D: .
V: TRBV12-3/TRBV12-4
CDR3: CASSFFFFFFRRGGSSRYQPQHF
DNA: TGTGCCAGCAGTTTTTTTTTTTTTTTTTTTCGTCGGGGTGGGTCTTCCCGGTATCAGCCCCAGCATTTT

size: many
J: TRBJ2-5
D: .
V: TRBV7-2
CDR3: CASSQRMEETQYF
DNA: TGTGCCAGCAGCCAGCGAATGGAAGAGACCCAGTACTTC

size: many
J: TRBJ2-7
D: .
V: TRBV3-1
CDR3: CASSQVAYEQYF
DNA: TGTGCCAGCAGCCAAGTAGCCTACGAGCAGTACTTC

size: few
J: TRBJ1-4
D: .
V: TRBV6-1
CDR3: CASSEGTATNEKLFF
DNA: TGTGCCAGCAGTGAAGGGACCGCAACTAATGAAAAACTGTTTTTT

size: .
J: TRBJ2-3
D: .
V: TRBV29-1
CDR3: CSAEAVSGGTDTQYF
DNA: TGCAGCGCTGAAGCAGTGAGTGGGGGTACAGATACGCAGTATTTT

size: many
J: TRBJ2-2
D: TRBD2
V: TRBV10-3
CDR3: CAISEERGGHGGELFF
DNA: TGTGCCATCAGTGAAGAGCGGGGGGGCCACGGCGGGGAGCTGTTTTTT

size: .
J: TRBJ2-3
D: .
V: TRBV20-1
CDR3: CSARDSGPKRQDTQYF
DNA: TGCAGTGCTAGAGATTCTGGCCCCAAGCGTCAAGATACGCAGTATTTT

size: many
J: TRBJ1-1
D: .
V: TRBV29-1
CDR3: CSVVTRGTTEAFF
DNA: TGCAGCGTTGTCACCAGGGGCACTACTGAAGCTTTCTTT

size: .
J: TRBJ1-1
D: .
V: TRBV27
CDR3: CASSLLGENTEAFF
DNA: TGTGCCAGCAGTTTATTGGGGGAGAACACTGAAGCTTTCTTT

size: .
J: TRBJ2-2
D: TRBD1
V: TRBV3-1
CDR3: CASSQEMGQRGADTGELFF
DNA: TGTGCCAGCAGCCAAGAGATGGGACAGAGGGGAGCGGACACCGGGGAGCTGTTTTTT

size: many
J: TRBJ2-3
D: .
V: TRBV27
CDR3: CASSTTKGTPDTQYF
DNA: TGTGCCAGCAGTACAACCAAAGGGACCCCAGATACGCAGTATTTT

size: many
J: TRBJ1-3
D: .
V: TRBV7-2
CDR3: CASSLGQDLNTIYF
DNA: TGTGCCAGCAGCTTAGGACAGGATTTAAACACCATATATTTT

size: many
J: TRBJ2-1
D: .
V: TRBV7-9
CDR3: CASSLVSDSYNEQFF
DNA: TGTGCCAGCAGCTTAGTTTCCGACAGTTACAATGAGCAGTTCTTC

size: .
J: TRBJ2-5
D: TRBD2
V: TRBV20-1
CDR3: CSATGGGATQETQYF
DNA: TGCAGTGCTACCGGCGGGGGGGCCACCCAAGAGACCCAGTACTTC

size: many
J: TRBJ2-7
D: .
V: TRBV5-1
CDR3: CASSLRVGSHEQYF
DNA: TGCGCCAGCAGCTTGAGGGTGGGATCCCACGAGCAGTACTTC

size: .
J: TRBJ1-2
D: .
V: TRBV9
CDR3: CASSPQTGGYYGYTF
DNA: TGTGCCAGCAGCCCCCAGACGGGCGGCTACTATGGCTACACCTTC

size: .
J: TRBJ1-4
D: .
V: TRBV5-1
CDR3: CASSLWGQTNEKLFF
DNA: TGCGCCAGCAGCTTGTGGGGCCAGACCAATGAAAAACTGTTTTTT

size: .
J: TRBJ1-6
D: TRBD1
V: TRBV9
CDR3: CASSGTGDYNSPLHF
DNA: TGTGCCAGCAGCGGGACAGGGGACTATAATTCACCCCTCCACTTT

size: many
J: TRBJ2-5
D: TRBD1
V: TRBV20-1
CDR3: CSARVWDSSETQYF
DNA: TGCAGTGCTAGAGTGTGGGACAGCTCAGAGACCCAGTACTTC

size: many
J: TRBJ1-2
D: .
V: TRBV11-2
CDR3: CASSLSPNYGPGGYGYTF
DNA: TGTGCCAGCAGTCTTAGTCCGAATTACGGACCGGGAGGATATGGCTACACCTTC

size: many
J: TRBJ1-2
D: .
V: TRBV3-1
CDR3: CASSHRGSGYTF
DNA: TGTGCCAGCAGCCACAGGGGCAGTGGCTACACCTTC

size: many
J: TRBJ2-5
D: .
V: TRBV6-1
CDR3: CASRWWETQYF
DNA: TGTGCCAGCAGGTGGTGGGAGACCCAGTACTTC

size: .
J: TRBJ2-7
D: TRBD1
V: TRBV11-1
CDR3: CASSGDRVSSYEQYF
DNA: TGTGCCAGCAGCGGGGACAGGGTATCATCCTACGAGCAGTACTTC

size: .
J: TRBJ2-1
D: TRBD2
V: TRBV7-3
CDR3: CASSRLAGMGEQFF
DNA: TGTGCCAGCAGCCGACTAGCGGGGATGGGTGAGCAGTTCTTC

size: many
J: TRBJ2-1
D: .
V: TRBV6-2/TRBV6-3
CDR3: CASSSTRLGAEQFF
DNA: TGTGCCAGCAGTTCCACCCGCCTGGGCGCTGAGCAGTTCTTC

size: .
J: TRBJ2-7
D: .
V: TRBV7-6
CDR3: CASSPDSYGQYF
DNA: TGTGCCAGCAGCCCGGACAGCTACGGGCAGTACTTC

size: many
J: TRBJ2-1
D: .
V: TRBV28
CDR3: CASSRVGAYNEQFF
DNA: TGTGCCAGCTCAAGGGTGGGTGCCTACAATGAGCAGTTCTTC

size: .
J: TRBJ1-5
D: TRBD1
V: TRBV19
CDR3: CASRGQVRPNQPQHF
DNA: TGTGCCAGTAGGGGACAGGTTAGACCTAATCAGCCCCAGCATTTT

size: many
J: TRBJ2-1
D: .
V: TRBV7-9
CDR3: CASSPTWGANEQFF
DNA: TGTGCCAGCAGCCCGACCTGGGGGGCCAATGAGCAGTTCTTC

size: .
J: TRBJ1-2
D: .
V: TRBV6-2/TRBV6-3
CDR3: CASSFRIYGYTF
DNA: TGTGCCAGCAGTTTCCGGATCTATGGCTACACCTTC

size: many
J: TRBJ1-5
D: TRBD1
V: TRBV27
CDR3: CASSWDRGQPQHF
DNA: TGTGCCAGCAGTTGGGACAGGGGGCAGCCCCAGCATTTT

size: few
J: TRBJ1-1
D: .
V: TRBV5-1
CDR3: CASRFGGGDDTEAFF
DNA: TGCGCCAGCAGATTTGGGGGGGGGGACGACACTGAAGCTTTCTTT

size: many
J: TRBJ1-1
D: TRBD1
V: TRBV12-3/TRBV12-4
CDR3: CASSSPGGSTEAFF
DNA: TGTGCCAGCAGTTCCCCAGGGGGGAGCACTGAAGCTTTCTTT

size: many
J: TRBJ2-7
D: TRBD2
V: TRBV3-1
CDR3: CASSQGSRGNYEQYF
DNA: TGTGCCAGCAGCCAAGGTTCGCGGGGGAACTACGAGCAGTACTTC

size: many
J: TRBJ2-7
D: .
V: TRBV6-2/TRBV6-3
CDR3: CASTGTLSYEQYF
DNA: TGTGCCAGCACCGGGACATTGAGCTACGAGCAGTACTTC

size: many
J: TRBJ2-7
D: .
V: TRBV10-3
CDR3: CAIRDSTSYEQYF
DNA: TGTGCCATCCGGGACTCGACCTCGTACGAGCAGTACTTC

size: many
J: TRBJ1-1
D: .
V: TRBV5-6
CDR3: CASRQTGANTEAFF
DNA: TGTGCCAGCAGACAGACAGGAGCGAACACTGAAGCTTTCTTT

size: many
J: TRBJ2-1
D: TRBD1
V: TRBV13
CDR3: CATPGQSSYNEQFF
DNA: TGTGCCACACCGGGACAGAGCTCCTACAATGAGCAGTTCTTC

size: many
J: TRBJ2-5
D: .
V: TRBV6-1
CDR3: CASRAAGTLKETQYF
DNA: TGTGCCAGCAGGGCCGCCGGGACACTGAAAGAGACCCAGTACTTC

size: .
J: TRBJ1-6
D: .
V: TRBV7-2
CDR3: CASSLGVGYFHF
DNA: TGTGCCAGCAGCCTCGGGGTAGGGTACTTCCACTTT

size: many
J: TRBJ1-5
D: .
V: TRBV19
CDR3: CASNPVGRASNQPQHF
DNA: TGTGCCAGTAATCCGGTGGGCAGGGCCAGCAATCAGCCCCAGCATTTT

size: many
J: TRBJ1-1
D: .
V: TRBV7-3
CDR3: CASSRGRADTEAFF
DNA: TGTGCCAGCAGCCGCGGCAGGGCGGACACTGAAGCTTTCTTT

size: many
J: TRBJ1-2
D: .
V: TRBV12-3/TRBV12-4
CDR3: CASSLSGQNYGYTF
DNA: TGTGCCAGCAGTTTATCTGGACAGAACTATGGCTACACCTTC

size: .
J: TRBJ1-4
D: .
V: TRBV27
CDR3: CASSSHRPIEKLFF
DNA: TGTGCCAGCAGTTCCCATCGGCCGATCGAAAAACTGTTTTTT

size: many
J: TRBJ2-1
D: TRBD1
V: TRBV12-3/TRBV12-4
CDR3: CASGTTGNNEQFF
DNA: TGTGCCAGCGGGACGACAGGGAACAATGAGCAGTTCTTC

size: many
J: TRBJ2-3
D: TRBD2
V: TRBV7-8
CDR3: CASSLALAGGPGDTQYF
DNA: TGTGCCAGCAGCTTAGCCTTAGCGGGGGGGCCTGGAGATACGCAGTATTTT

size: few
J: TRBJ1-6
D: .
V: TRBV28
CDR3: CASSPKGPRIGYNSPLHF
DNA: TGTGCCAGCAGTCCGAAAGGCCCCCGGATCGGCTATAATTCACCCCTCCACTTT

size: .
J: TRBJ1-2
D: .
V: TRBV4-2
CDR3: CASSQVEGFYGYTF
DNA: TGTGCCAGCAGCCAAGTCGAAGGGTTCTATGGCTACACCTTC